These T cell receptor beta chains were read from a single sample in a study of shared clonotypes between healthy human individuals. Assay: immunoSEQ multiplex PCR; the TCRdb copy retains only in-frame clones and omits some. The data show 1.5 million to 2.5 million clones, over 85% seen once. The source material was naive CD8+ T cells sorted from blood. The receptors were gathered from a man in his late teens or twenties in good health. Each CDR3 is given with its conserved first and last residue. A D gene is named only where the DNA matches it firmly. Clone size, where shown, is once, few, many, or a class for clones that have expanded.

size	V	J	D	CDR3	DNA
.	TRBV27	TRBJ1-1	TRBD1	CASSRDRVEAFF	TGTGCCAGCAGCCGAGACAGGGTTGAAGCTTTCTTT
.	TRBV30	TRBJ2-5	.	CAWIGLAPETQYF	TGTGCCTGGATCGGGCTAGCCCCAGAGACCCAGTACTTC
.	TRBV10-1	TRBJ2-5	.	CASSEAGGQETQYF	TGCGCCAGCAGTGAGGCCGGGGGCCAAGAGACCCAGTACTTC
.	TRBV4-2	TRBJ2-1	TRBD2	CASSHTSGGAVEQFF	TGTGCCAGCAGCCACACTAGCGGGGGGGCCGTTGAGCAGTTCTTC
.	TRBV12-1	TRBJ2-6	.	CASSRVDVGQSRANVLTF	TGTGCCAGCAGCAGGGTCGATGTAGGACAAAGTCGGGCCAACGTCCTGACTTTC
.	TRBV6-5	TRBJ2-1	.	CASWDSYNEQFF	TGTGCCAGCTGGGACTCCTACAATGAGCAGTTCTTC
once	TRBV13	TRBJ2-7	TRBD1	CASSPGTGSSYEQYF	TGTGCCAGCAGCCCTGGGACAGGGAGCTCCTACGAGCAGTACTTC
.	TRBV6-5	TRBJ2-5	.	CASSPLGEVETQYF	TGTGCCAGCTCACCCCTGGGGGAAGTGGAGACCCAGTACTTC
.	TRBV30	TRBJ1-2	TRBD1	CACHLRDRGFFGYTF	TGTGCCTGTCATCTGCGGGACAGGGGATTCTTCGGCTACACCTTC
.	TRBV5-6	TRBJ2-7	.	CASSLGGSGEQYF	TGTGCCAGCAGCTTGGGGGGGTCCGGCGAGCAGTACTTC
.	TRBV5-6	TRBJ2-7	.	CVSSLWDNYEQYF	TGTGTCAGCAGCTTATGGGACAACTACGAGCAGTACTTC
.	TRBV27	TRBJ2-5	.	CASTQGETQYF	TGTGCCAGCACCCAAGGGGAGACCCAGTACTTC
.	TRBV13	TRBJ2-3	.	CASSSAAANTDTQYF	TGTGCCAGCAGCTCAGCAGCGGCTAACACAGATACGCAGTATTTT
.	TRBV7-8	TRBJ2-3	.	CASNPWGSDTQYF	TGTGCCAGTAACCCCTGGGGGTCAGATACGCAGTATTTT
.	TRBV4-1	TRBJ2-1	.	CASSPTDNEQFF	TGCGCCAGCAGCCCCACAGATAATGAGCAGTTCTTC
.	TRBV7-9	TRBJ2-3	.	CASGAPGRSTDTQYF	TGTGCCAGCGGCGCCCCGGGCAGGAGCACAGATACGCAGTATTTT